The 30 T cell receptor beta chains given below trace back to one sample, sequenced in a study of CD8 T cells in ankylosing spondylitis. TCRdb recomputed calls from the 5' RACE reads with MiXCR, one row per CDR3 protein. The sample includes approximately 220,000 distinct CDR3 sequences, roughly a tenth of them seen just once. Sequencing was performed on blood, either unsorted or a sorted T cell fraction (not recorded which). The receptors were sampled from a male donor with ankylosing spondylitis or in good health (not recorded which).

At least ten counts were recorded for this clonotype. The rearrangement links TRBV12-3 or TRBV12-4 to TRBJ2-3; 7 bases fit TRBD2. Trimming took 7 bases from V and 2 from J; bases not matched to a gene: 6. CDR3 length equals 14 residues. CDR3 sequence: CASIPSGLTDTQYF. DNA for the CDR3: TGTGCCAGCATCCCTAGCGGACTCACAGATACGCAGTATTTT.

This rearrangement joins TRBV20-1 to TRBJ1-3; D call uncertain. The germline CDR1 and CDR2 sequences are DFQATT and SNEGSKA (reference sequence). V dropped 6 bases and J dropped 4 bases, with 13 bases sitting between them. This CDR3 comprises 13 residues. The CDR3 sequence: CSALLPPGNTIYF. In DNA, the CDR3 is TGCAGTGCCCTACTACCACCCGGAAACACCATATATTTT.

For the CDR3, the DNA is TGTGCCAGCTCACCGGGGGACAAGGGGACCTACGAGCAGTACTTC. Protein product: CASSPGDKGTYEQYF. The chain employs TRBV18 and TRBJ2-7, with D maybe TRBD1 (6 bases). V lost 3 bases and J 2 bases, leaving 14 bases between the germline ends. The germline V gene encodes CDR1 KGHSH and CDR2 LQKENI. The CDR3 length is 15 residues.

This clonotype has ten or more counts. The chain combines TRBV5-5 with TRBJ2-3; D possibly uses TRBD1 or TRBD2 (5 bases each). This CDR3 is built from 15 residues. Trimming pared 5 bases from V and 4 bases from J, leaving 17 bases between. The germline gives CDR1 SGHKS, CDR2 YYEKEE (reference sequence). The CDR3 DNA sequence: TGTGCCAGCAGAACTCGGGACCTAGATGCAGATACGCAGTATTTT. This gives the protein CASRTRDLDADTQYF.

In nucleotides, the CDR3 is TGTGCCAGCAGCAAGGCCGGGGGCCCTTTGGTGAACACTGAAGCTTTCTTT. As protein: CASSKAGGPLVNTEAFF. The V and J genes are TRBV3-1 and TRBJ1-1; possible D gene TRBD1, 6 bases. CDR3 size: 17 residues. CDR1 and CDR2 from the germline V gene are LGHDT and YNNKEL (reference sequence). V lost 5 bases to trimming and J lost 0 bases, with 19 bases between them.

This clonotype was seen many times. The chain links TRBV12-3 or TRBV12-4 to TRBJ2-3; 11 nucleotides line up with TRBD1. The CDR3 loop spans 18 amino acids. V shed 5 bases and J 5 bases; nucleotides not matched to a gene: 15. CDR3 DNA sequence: TGTGCCAGCAGTCCTCGCCCGCCCGGGACAGGGGGTAAAGATACGCAGTATTTT. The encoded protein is CASSPRPPGTGGKDTQYF.

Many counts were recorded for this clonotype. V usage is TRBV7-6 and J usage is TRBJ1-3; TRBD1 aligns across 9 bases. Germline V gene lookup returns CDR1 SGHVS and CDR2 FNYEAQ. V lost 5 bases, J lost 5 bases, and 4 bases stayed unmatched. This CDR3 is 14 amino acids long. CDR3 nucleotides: TGTGCCAGCAGCACAGGACAGGGGAGAAACACCATATATTTT. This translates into CASSTGQGRNTIYF. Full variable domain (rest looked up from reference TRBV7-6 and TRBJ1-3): GAGVSQSPRYKVTKRGQDVALRCDPISGHVSLYWYRQALGQGPEFLTYFNYEAQQDKSGLPNDRFSAERPEGSISTLTIQRTEQRDSAMYRCASSTGQGRNTIYFGEGSWLTVV.

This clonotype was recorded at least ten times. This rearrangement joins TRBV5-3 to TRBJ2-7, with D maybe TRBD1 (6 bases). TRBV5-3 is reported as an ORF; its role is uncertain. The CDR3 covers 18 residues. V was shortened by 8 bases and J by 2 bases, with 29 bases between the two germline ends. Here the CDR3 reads CASPHDPGTISLTYEQYF. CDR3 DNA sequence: TGTGCCAGTCCTCATGACCCCGGGACAATTTCTTTGACCTACGAGCAGTACTTC.

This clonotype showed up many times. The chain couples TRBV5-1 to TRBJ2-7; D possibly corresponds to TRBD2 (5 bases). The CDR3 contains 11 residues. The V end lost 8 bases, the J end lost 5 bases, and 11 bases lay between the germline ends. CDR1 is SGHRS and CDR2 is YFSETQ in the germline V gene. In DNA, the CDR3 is TGCGCCAGTCGGTCCGGGGACGAGCAGTACTTC. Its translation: CASRSGDEQYF.

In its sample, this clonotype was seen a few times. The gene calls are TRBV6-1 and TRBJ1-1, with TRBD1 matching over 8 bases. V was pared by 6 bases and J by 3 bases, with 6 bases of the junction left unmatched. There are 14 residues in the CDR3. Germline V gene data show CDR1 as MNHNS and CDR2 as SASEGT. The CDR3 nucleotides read TGTGCCAGCAGCGGCAACAGGGGGGACACTGAAGCTTTCTTT. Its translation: CASSGNRGDTEAFF.

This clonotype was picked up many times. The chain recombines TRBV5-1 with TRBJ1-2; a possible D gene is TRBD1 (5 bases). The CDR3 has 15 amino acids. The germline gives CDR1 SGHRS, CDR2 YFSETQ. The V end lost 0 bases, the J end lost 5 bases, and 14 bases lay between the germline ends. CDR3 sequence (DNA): TGCGCCAGCAGCTTGGACGGGGACGATAGTTATGGCTACACCTTC. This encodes CASSLDGDDSYGYTF.

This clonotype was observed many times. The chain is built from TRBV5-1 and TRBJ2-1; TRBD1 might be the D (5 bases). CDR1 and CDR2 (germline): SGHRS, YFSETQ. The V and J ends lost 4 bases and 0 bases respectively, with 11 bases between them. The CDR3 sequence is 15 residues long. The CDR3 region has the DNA TGCGCCAGCAGCGGGGCTGGGGACTCCTACAATGAGCAGTTCTTC. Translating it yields CASSGAGDSYNEQFF.

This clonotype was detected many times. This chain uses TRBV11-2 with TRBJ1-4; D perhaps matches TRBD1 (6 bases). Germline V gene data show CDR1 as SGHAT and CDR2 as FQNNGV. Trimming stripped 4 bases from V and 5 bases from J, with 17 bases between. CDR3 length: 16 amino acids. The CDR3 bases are TGTGCCAGCAGCTCGGGGGCCGCAGAAGTCAATGAAAAACTGTTTTTT. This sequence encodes CASSSGAAEVNEKLFF.

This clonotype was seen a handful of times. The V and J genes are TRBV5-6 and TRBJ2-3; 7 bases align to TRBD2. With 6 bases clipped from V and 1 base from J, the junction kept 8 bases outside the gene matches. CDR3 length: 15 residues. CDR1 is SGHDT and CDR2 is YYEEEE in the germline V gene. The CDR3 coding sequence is TGTGCCAGCATCCGGGGAGCGGGGCGCACAGATACGCAGTATTTT. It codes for CASIRGAGRTDTQYF.

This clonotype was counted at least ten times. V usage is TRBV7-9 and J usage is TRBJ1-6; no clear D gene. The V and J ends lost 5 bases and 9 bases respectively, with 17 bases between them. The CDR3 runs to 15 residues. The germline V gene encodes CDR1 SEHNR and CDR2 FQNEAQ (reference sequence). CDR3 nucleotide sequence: TGTGCCAGCAGCCGCGTGGACGGAGATATTTCACCCCTCCACTTT. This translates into CASSRVDGDISPLHF.

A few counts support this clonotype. The CDR3 region has the DNA TGTGCCAGCAGTTCCTCCCATCGGGGCTACACCTTC. This encodes CASSSSHRGYTF. The chain couples TRBV12-3 or TRBV12-4 to TRBJ1-2; D is undetermined. This CDR3 is 12 amino acids long. V gave up 4 bases and J gave up 8 bases, with 11 bases separating them.

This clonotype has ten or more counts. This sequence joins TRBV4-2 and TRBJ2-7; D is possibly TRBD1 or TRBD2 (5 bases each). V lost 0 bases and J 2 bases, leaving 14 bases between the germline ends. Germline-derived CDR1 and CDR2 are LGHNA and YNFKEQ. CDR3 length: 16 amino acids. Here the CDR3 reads CASSQEGLADTYEQYF. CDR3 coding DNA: TGTGCCAGCAGCCAAGAGGGGCTAGCCGATACCTACGAGCAGTACTTC.

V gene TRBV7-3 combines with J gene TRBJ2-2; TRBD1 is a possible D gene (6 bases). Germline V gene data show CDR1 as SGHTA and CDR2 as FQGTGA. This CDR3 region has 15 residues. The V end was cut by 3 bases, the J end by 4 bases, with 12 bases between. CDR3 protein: CASSFGGAGTGELFF. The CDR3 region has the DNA TGTGCCAGCAGCTTTGGGGGCGCGGGCACCGGGGAGCTGTTTTTT.

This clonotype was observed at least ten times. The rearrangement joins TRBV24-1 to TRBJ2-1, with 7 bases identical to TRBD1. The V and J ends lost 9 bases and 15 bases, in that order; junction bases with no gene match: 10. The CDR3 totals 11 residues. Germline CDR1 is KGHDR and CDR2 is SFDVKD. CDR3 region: CATPNRDSAFF. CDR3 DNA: TGTGCCACCCCTAACCGGGACAGTGCGTTCTTC.

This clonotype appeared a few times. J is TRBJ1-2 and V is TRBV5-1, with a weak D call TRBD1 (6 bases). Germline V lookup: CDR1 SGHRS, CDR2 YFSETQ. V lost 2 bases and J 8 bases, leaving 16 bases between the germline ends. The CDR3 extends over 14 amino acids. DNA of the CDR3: TGCGCCAGCAGCTTCCCGGACAGCGTCGGGGGCTACACCTTC. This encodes CASSFPDSVGGYTF. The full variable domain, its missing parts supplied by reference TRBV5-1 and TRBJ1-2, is KAGVTQTPRYLIKTRGQQVTLSCSPISGHRSVSWYQQTPGQGLQFLFEYFSETQRNKGNFPGRFSGRQFSNSRSEMNVSTLELGDSALYLCASSFPDSVGGYTFGSGTRLTVV.

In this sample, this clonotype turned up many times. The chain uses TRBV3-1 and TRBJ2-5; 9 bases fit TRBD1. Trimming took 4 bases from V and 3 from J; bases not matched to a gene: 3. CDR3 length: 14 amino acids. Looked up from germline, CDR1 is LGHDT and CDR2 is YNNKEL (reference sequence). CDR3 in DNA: TGTGCCAGCAGCCGGCGGGACAGGGAAGAGACCCAGTACTTC. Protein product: CASSRRDREETQYF.

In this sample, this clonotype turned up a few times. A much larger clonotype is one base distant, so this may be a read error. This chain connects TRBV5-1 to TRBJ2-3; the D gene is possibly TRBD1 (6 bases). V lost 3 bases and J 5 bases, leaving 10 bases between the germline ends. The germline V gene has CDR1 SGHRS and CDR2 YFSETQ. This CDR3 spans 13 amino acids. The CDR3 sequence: CASSSGGIDTQYF. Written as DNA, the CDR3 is TGCGCCAGCAGCTCTGGGGGCATAGATACGCAGTATTTT.

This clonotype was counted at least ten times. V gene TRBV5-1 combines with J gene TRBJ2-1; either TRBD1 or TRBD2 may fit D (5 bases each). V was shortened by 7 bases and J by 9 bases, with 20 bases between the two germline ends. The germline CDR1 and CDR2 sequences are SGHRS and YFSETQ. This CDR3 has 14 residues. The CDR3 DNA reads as TGCGCCAGCGCGCCCATACCAGGGACCCGTGAGCAGTTCTTC. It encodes CASAPIPGTREQFF.

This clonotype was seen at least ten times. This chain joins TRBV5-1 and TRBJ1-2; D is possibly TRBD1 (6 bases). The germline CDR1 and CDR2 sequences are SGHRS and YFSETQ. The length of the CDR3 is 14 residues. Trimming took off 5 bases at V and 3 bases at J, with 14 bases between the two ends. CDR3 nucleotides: TGCGCCAGCAGGACGGGGGCATCTGACTATGGCTACACCTTC. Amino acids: CASRTGASDYGYTF.

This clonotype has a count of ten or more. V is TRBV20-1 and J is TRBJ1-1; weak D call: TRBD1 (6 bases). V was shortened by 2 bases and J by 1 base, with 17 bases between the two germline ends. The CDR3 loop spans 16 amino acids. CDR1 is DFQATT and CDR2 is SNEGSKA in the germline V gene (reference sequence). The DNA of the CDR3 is TGCAGTGCTAGACCCGGACAGAGGAAGACGAACACTGAAGCTTTCTTT. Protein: CSARPGQRKTNTEAFF.

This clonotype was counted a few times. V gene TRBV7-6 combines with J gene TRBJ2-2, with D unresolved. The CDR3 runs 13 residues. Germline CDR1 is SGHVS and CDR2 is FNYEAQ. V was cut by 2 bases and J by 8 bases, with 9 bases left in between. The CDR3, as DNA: TGTGCCAGCAGCTTACACTCGTGGGGGGAGCTGTTTTTT. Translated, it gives CASSLHSWGELFF.

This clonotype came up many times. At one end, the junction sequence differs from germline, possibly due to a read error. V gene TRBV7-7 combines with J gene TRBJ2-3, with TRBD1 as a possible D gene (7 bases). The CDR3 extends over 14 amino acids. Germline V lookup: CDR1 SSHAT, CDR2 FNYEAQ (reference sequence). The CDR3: CASSRRGRTDTQYF. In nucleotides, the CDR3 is TGTGCTAGCAGCAGGAGGGGGCGGACAGATACGCAGTATTTT.

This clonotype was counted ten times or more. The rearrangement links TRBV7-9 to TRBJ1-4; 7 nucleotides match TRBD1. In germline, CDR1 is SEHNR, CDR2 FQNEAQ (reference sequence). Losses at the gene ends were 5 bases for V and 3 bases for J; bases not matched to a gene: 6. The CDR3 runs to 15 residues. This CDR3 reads CASSIQGDANEKLFF. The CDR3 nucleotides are TGTGCCAGCAGCATCCAGGGGGATGCTAATGAAAAACTGTTTTTT.

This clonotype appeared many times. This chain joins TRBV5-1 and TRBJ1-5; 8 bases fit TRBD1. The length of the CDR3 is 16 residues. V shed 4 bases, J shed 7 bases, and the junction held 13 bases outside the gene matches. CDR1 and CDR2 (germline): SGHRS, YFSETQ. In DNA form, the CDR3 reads TGCGCCAGCAGCCCTACCTGGACAGGGTCGGGACAGCCCCAGCATTTT. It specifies CASSPTWTGSGQPQHF.

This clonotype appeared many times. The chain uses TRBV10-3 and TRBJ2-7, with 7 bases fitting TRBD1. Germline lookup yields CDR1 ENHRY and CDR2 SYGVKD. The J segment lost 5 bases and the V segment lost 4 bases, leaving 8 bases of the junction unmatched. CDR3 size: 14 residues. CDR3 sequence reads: CAISGGGSFDEQYF. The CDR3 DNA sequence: TGTGCCATCAGTGGAGGGGGCTCTTTCGACGAGCAGTACTTC.